This T cell receptor (beta chain) was sequenced for a study of neoadjuvant anti-PD-1 for oral cavity cancer. The table came from immunoSEQ multiplex PCR; TCRdb's copy has only in-frame clones and leaves some out. The table shows roughly 14,000 clones, with about 73% occurring only once. Documented time point: after neoadjuvant nivolumab, at surgical resection. Sequenced material: PBMCs, taken after nivolumab (anti-PD-1) treatment. This TCR derives from a person aged 35 to 85 with oral cavity squamous cell carcinoma.

The CDR3 nucleotides are TGTGCCAGCAGCTTATCAGGCCGCAATGAGCAGTTCTTC. It translates to CASSLSGRNEQFF. V usage is TRBV7-6 and J usage is TRBJ2-1; D is unresolved. The V gene's germline CDR1 is SGHVS and CDR2 FNYEAQ. Trimming stripped 2 bases from V and 6 bases from J, with 8 bases between. The CDR3 is made up of 13 amino acids.